These 30 T cell receptor beta chains were sequenced from one sample in a study of blood T cells in healthy people across ages. A J-beta primer mix and a sample-barcoded 5' primer were used in a second PCR of about 7 to 12 cycles. Using its own MiXCR run on the 5' RACE reads, TCRdb lists one record per CDR3 protein. The sample records around 970,000 distinct CDR3 sequences, 45% to 60% being singletons. Sequenced: blood. These receptors all stem from a woman aged 55-69 years in good health.

This clonotype turned up a few times. The V and J genes are TRBV6-5 and TRBJ1-4; D not resolved. V lost 11 bases, J lost 0 bases, and 13 bases lay in between. Germline V gene sequence: CDR1 MNHEY, CDR2 SVGAGI. CDR3 size: 14 residues. CDR3 protein: CASRDIATNEKLFF. The CDR3 nucleotides read TGTGCCTCGAGGGATATTGCAACTAATGAAAAACTGTTTTTT.

The chain uses TRBV20-1 and TRBJ2-7, with TRBD2 as a possible D gene (6 bases). In germline, CDR1 is DFQATT, CDR2 SNEGSKA (reference sequence). V lost 6 bases and J 0 bases, leaving 24 bases between the germline ends. This CDR3 contains 17 residues. This chain's CDR3 is CSANPLGGRLDSYEQYF. The CDR3 DNA follows: TGCAGTGCAAATCCCTTAGGAGGGAGGCTCGACTCCTACGAGCAGTACTTC.

The chain uses TRBV20-1 and TRBJ2-1; weak D call: TRBD2 (5 bases). The germline V gene encodes CDR1 DFQATT and CDR2 SNEGSKA (reference sequence). Between the trimmed V and J ends, which lost 6 bases and 1 base, there was a span of 19 bases. The CDR3 contains 16 residues. DNA for the CDR3: TGCAGTGCCCCCGGGATTCCGGGTAGGTCCTACAATGAGCAGTTCTTC. Protein sequence: CSAPGIPGRSYNEQFF.

This clonotype showed up just a few times. The chain employs TRBV29-1 and TRBJ2-5; 8 bases match TRBD2. The CDR3 sequence is 13 residues long. Unmatched junction bases numbered 4, after V lost 2 bases and J lost 5 bases. The V gene's germline CDR1 is SQVTM and CDR2 ANQGSEA. The CDR3 loop is CSVEKRELETQYF. DNA of the CDR3: TGCAGCGTTGAAAAGCGGGAGTTGGAGACCCAGTACTTC.

This clonotype was recorded many times. The V call is TRBV27, the J call TRBJ2-3, with D possibly being TRBD1 (5 bases). Per the germline V gene, CDR1 is MNHEY and CDR2 is SMNVEV (reference sequence). The CDR3 is 15 amino acids. The V and J ends lost 2 bases and 0 bases respectively, with 9 bases between them. The CDR3 coding sequence is TGTGCCAGCAGTTTACAGGGATCTAGCACAGATACGCAGTATTTT. This encodes CASSLQGSSTDTQYF.

This clonotype occurred a few times. The V and J genes are TRBV3-1 and TRBJ1-2; D is unresolved. Germline lookup yields CDR1 LGHDT and CDR2 YNNKEL (reference sequence). CDR3 length equals 13 residues. V lost 0 bases, J lost 2 bases, and 4 bases lay in between. Here the CDR3 reads CASSQEVNYGYTF. DNA of the CDR3: TGTGCCAGCAGCCAAGAGGTGAACTATGGCTACACCTTC.

This sequence joins TRBV4-1 and TRBJ2-7, with 11 bases fitting TRBD2. CDR3 length: 15 amino acids. Germline CDR1 is MGHRA and CDR2 is YSYEKL. J was trimmed by 1 base and V by 2 bases; bases with no gene match: 1. The CDR3 bases are TGCGCCAGCAGCCAAATAGCGGGAGGGTCCTACGAGCAGTACTTC. Translated: CASSQIAGGSYEQYF.

This chain links TRBV20-1 with TRBJ2-5, with D unclear. Per the germline V gene, CDR1 is DFQATT and CDR2 is SNEGSKA (reference sequence). Trimming pared 0 bases from V and 1 base from J, leaving 12 bases between. The CDR3 runs 15 residues. The CDR3 nucleotides read TGCAGTGCTAGAGAGGCGCGATCGGGCCAAGAGACCCAGTACTTC. It is translated as CSAREARSGQETQYF.

The chain has TRBV4-1 and TRBJ2-1; 11 bases fit TRBD2. With V trimmed by 0 bases and J by 12 bases, 10 bases remained unmatched. CDR1 and CDR2 from the germline V gene are MGHRA and YSYEKL. The CDR3 extends over 16 amino acids. The CDR3 nucleotides are TGCGCCAGCAGCCAAGAAACTAGCGGGAGAGTAGGTGGGCAGTTCTTC. It codes for CASSQETSGRVGGQFF.

The gene calls are TRBV20-1 and TRBJ1-2; TRBD1 agrees at 8 bases. This CDR3 spans 12 amino acids. CDR1 is DFQATT, CDR2 SNEGSKA, per germline (reference sequence). V gave up 6 bases and J gave up 3 bases; unmatched junction bases: 3. The CDR3 here is CSATDRDYGYTF. CDR3 coding DNA: TGCAGTGCCACGGACAGGGACTATGGCTACACCTTC.

The V call is TRBV4-2, the J call TRBJ2-7; 10 positions match TRBD1. Germline assignment: CDR1 LGHNA and CDR2 YNFKEQ. The ends lost 4 bases at V and 0 bases at J; junction bases unmatched: 6. The CDR3 sequence is 16 residues long. The DNA of the CDR3 is TGTGCCAGCAGCCCGGGGACAGGGGAGAGCTCCTACGAGCAGTACTTC. Translation gives CASSPGTGESSYEQYF.

The chain couples TRBV6-1 to TRBJ2-4; TRBD2 matches 12 bases. CDR1 and CDR2 (germline): MNHNS, SASEGT. This CDR3 is built from 14 residues. J gave up 13 bases and V 4 bases, and 8 bases lay outside the gene matches. The CDR3 DNA is TGTGCCAGCAGTGGGGGACTAGCGGGTCGTGAGCAGTACTTC. Amino acids: CASSGGLAGREQYF.

This clonotype is a singleton in its sample. The rearrangement uses TRBV24-1 and TRBJ2-5; tentatively, D is TRBD2 (6 bases). CDR1 KGHDR and CDR2 SFDVKD come from the germline V gene. The CDR3 is 15 amino acids. The germline V and J ends were trimmed by 2 bases and 4 bases, with 13 bases remaining between them. In DNA, the CDR3 is TGTGCCACCAGTGATTACTCCCGGGGGTCAGAGACCCAGTACTTC. Residues: CATSDYSRGSETQYF.

This clonotype was seen a few times. This chain connects TRBV7-2 to TRBJ2-3; D is perhaps TRBD1 (6 bases). Germline V CDR1 and CDR2: SGHTA, FQGNSA. The CDR3 extends over 15 amino acids. V lost 2 bases to trimming and J lost 0 bases, with 9 bases between them. The CDR3, as DNA: TGTGCCAGCAGCTTAAACAGGGCTAGCACAGATACGCAGTATTTT. Translated: CASSLNRASTDTQYF.

Details on this clonotype: One junction end does not reproduce the germline sequence, and a read error may be involved. The chain uses TRBV7-3 and TRBJ2-3; D unclear. This CDR3 spans 13 amino acids. The V gene's germline CDR1 is SGHTA and CDR2 FQGTGA. CDR3: CASSVTTDQTQYF. CDR3 DNA: TGTGCCAGCAGCGTAACTACGGATCAGACGCAGTATTTT.

CDR3 sequence: CAIRATGSSYEQYF. In DNA form, the CDR3 reads TGTGCCATCAGAGCGACAGGGAGCTCCTACGAGCAGTACTTC. The V and J genes are TRBV10-3 and TRBJ2-7; TRBD1 aligns across 7 bases. There are 14 residues in the CDR3. CDR1 and CDR2 from the germline V gene are ENHRY and SYGVKD. With V trimmed by 6 bases and J by 0 bases, 5 bases remained unmatched.

V is TRBV7-6 and J is TRBJ2-3; 8 nucleotides agree with TRBD2. The J segment lost 2 bases and the V segment lost 8 bases, leaving 3 bases of the junction unmatched. The CDR3 spans 13 residues. CDR1 is SGHVS, CDR2 FNYEAQ, per germline. Here the CDR3 DNA reads TGTGCCAGCGGAGCGGGAGCCACAGATACGCAGTATTTT. Amino acid sequence: CASGAGATDTQYF.

A remark on this clonotype: One junction end disagrees with the germline gene, perhaps due to a read error. This chain connects TRBV11-2 to TRBJ2-7, with TRBD2 matching 11 bases. The germline CDR1 and CDR2 sequences are SGHAT and FQNNGV. This CDR3 has 16 amino acids. CDR3 nucleotides: TGCGCCAGCAGCGGAGGACTAGCGGGTTTTTTTTACGAGCAGTACTTC. Translation gives CASSGGLAGFFYEQYF.

In DNA, the CDR3 is TGTGCCAGCAGTTATTTAAAGACCCAGTACTTC. It is translated as CASSYLKTQYF. This rearrangement joins TRBV12-3 or TRBV12-4 to TRBJ2-7; D is undetermined. The J call is in doubt because the DNA end fits TRBJ2-5 better. The CDR3 consists of 11 residues.

This sequence joins TRBV18 and TRBJ1-6, with 8 bases that match TRBD1. This CDR3 spans 13 amino acids. V was clipped by 6 bases and J by 8 bases; unmatched bases: 3. Germline V gene sequence: CDR1 KGHSH, CDR2 LQKENI. CDR3 nucleotide sequence: TGTGCCAGCTCCGGACAGGGAGATTCACCCCTCCACTTT. This translates into CASSGQGDSPLHF.

This clonotype was observed a handful of times. The chain is built from TRBV12-3 or TRBV12-4 and TRBJ2-5; 8 nucleotides agree with TRBD2. The CDR3 covers 19 residues. J lost 0 bases, V lost 2 bases, and 14 bases had no gene match. The CDR3 loop reads CASSLFLFSGTEYQETQYF. In DNA, the CDR3 is TGTGCCAGCAGTTTATTTTTGTTTAGCGGGACCGAATACCAAGAGACCCAGTACTTC.

This clonotype has ten or more counts. The gene calls are TRBV12-3 or TRBV12-4 and TRBJ1-5; D gene uncertain. The CDR3 is 14 amino acids. V lost 3 bases, J lost 0 bases, and 6 bases lay in between. The DNA of the CDR3 is TGTGCCAGCAGTTTCAGTAATAGCAATCAGCCCCAGCATTTT. It is translated as CASSFSNSNQPQHF.

V is TRBV20-1 and J is TRBJ2-1; 11 bases agree with TRBD2. Germline V gene sequence: CDR1 DFQATT, CDR2 SNEGSKA (reference sequence). The CDR3 runs to 18 residues. V lost 1 base, J lost 5 bases, and 13 bases stayed unmatched. CDR3 DNA: TGCAGTGCTAGAGGCTGGAGTAGCGGGGGGGGGATCGACAATGAGCAGTTCTTC. It encodes CSARGWSSGGGIDNEQFF.

A word on this clonotype: Mismatch with germline at one junction end may stem from a read error. V is TRBV7-3 and J is TRBJ2-3; 8 nucleotides align to TRBD2. The CDR3 spans 16 residues. CDR1 and CDR2 (germline): SGHTA, FQGTGA. CDR3 DNA sequence: TGCGCCAGCAGCCTCGCACCGGGACTAGGGGGGGATACGCAGTATTTT. This codes for CASSLAPGLGGDTQYF.

This clonotype was seen more than once but under ten times. This sequence joins TRBV7-6 and TRBJ2-7; D might be TRBD2 (5 bases). CDR1 and CDR2 (germline): SGHVS, FNYEAQ. Trimming pared 4 bases from V and 2 bases from J, leaving 18 bases between. The CDR3 sequence is 16 residues long. In DNA form, the CDR3 reads TGTGCCAGCAGCTCACTCGGAACGGACTCCCCCTACGAGCAGTACTTC. Translating it yields CASSSLGTDSPYEQYF.

This clonotype turned up a few times. The chain carries TRBV9 and TRBJ2-7, with TRBD2 matching over 7 bases. CDR1 and CDR2 from the germline V gene are SGDLS and YYNGEE. J lost 6 bases, V lost 0 bases, and 6 bases had no gene match. The CDR3 spans 14 residues. As DNA, the CDR3 is TGTGCCAGCAGCGTAGTCGGGGAGGGAGGCGAGCAGTACTTC. Translating gives CASSVVGEGGEQYF.

This clonotype is a singleton in its sample. For the CDR3, the DNA is TGTGCCAGCAGCCAAGCCGCCGCCAACAGGGCTGGCTACACCTTC. Protein sequence: CASSQAAANRAGYTF. The V and J genes are TRBV5-4 and TRBJ1-2, with a weak D call TRBD1 (6 bases). Trimming removed 4 bases at V and 7 bases at J, with 20 bases between. CDR1 SGHNT and CDR2 YYREEE come from the germline V gene (reference sequence). CDR3 length: 15 amino acids.

The genes are TRBV7-2 and TRBJ2-7; no firm D call. Germline assignment: CDR1 SGHTA and CDR2 FQGNSA. This CDR3 comprises 14 residues. The V end lost 1 base, the J end lost 2 bases, and 9 bases lay between the germline ends. The chain's CDR3 is CASSLVVNTYEQYF. In DNA, the CDR3 is TGTGCCAGCAGCTTAGTCGTTAACACCTACGAGCAGTACTTC.

A remark on this clonotype: One junction end does not reproduce the germline sequence, and a read error may be involved. J is TRBJ2-1 and V is TRBV20-1, with TRBD2 as a possible D gene (7 bases). The V gene's germline CDR1 is DFQATT and CDR2 SNEGSKA (reference sequence). This CDR3 region has 15 residues. The CDR3 spells CSAVIGGLSYNEQVF. CDR3 nucleotides: TGCAGTGCTGTAATCGGGGGGCTCTCCTACAATGAGCAGGTCTTC.

Comments on this clonotype: This sequence may be a read error, since a much larger clone differs from it by one base. The chain joins TRBV3-1 to TRBJ2-4; D is ambiguous. Matching the DNA end better, TRBJ2-7 makes the J call doubtful. Per germline, CDR1 LGHDT and CDR2 YNNKEL (reference sequence). CDR3 length: 11 amino acids. The CDR3 coding sequence is TGTGCCAGCAGCCACGCCCACGAGCAGTACTTC. As protein: CASSHAHEQYF.